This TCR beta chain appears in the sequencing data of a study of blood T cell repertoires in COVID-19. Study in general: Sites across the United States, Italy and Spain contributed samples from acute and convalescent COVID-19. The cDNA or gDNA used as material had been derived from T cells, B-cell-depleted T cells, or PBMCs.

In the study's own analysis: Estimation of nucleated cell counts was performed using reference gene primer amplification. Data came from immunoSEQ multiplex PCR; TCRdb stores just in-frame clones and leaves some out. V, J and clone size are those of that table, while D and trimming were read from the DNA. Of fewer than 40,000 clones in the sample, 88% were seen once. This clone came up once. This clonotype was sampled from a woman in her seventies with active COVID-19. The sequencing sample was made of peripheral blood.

The CDR3 nucleotides are TGTGCCTGGAGTCTATACTGGGGCGGGGATGGCGATACGCAGTATTTT. This codes for CAWSLYWGGDGDTQYF. This chain joins TRBV30 and TRBJ2-3; D might be TRBD2 (6 bases). Germline CDR1 and CDR2: GTSNPN and SVGIG (reference sequence). CDR3 length: 16 amino acids. V lost 2 bases to trimming and J lost 6 bases, with 21 bases between them. The entire variable domain, with the rest obtained from reference TRBV30 and TRBJ2-3, is as follows: SQTIHQWPATLVQPVGSPLSLECTVEGTSNPNLYWYRQAAGRGLQLLFYSVGIGQISSEVPQNLSASRPQDRQFILSSKKLLLSDSGFYLCAWSLYWGGDGDTQYFGPGTRLTVL.